A selection of T cell receptor beta chains follows, all from one sample in a study of T cells in Graves' hyperthyroidism and ophthalmopathy. TCRdb re-called the multiplex PCR reads with MiXCR, one entry per CDR3 protein. This table has approximately 700,000 distinct CDR3 sequences, less than 20% appearing once. Sequences were obtained from blood. These receptors came from a man aged 18 to 30 with Graves' hyperthyroidism. Each CDR3 is given with its conserved first and last residue. Fields, in order: D gene, clone size, J gene, V gene, CDR3 DNA, CDR3 protein. A D gene is named only where the DNA matches it firmly. Clone size, where shown, is once, few, many, or a class for clones that have expanded.

D gene: TRBD2
clone size: NA
J gene: TRBJ2-5
V gene: TRBV5-4
CDR3 DNA: TGTGCCAGCAGCCGGACGGCTCAACCGGGACTAGCACCGAACCAAGAGACCCAGTACTTC
CDR3 protein: CASSRTAQPGLAPNQETQYF

D gene: TRBD1
clone size: many
J gene: TRBJ2-3
V gene: TRBV28
CDR3 DNA: TGTGCCAGCAGCGAAGCGACAGGGGAAGTGGGAGATACGCAGTATTTT
CDR3 protein: CASSEATGEVGDTQYF

D gene: NA
clone size: NA
J gene: TRBJ2-2
V gene: TRBV19
CDR3 DNA: TGTGCCGGTAGACCGGGCCTTAGGGACACCGGGGAGCTGTTTTTT
CDR3 protein: CAGRPGLRDTGELFF

D gene: NA
clone size: few
J gene: TRBJ2-7
V gene: TRBV7-3
CDR3 DNA: TGTGCCAGCAGCTTACTTGGCGGCTACGGGCAGTACTTC
CDR3 protein: CASSLLGGYGQYF

D gene: TRBD2
clone size: many
J gene: TRBJ2-5
V gene: TRBV28
CDR3 DNA: TGTGCCAGCAGTTCCTGGACTAGCGGGAGGGGAGAGACCCAGTACTTC
CDR3 protein: CASSSWTSGRGETQYF

D gene: TRBD1
clone size: few
J gene: TRBJ2-7
V gene: TRBV20-1
CDR3 DNA: TGCAGTGCTAGATCCAGGGGGAAATACGAGCAGTACTTC
CDR3 protein: CSARSRGKYEQYF

D gene: TRBD1
clone size: few
J gene: TRBJ2-2
V gene: TRBV7-9
CDR3 DNA: TGTGCCAGCAGCTGGGATTGGACAGGGCGGTTTACCGGGGAGCTGTTTTTT
CDR3 protein: CASSWDWTGRFTGELFF

D gene: NA
clone size: few
J gene: TRBJ1-3
V gene: TRBV20-1
CDR3 DNA: TGCAGTGCTAGAGATCCCGTTGGAAACACCATATATTTT
CDR3 protein: CSARDPVGNTIYF

D gene: NA
clone size: few
J gene: TRBJ2-2
V gene: TRBV5-8
CDR3 DNA: TGTGCCAGCACAGGGTTCACCGGGGAGCTGTTTTTT
CDR3 protein: CASTGFTGELFF

D gene: TRBD1
clone size: many
J gene: TRBJ2-1
V gene: TRBV11-3
CDR3 DNA: TGTGCCAGCAGCCTGGGACAGGGGACGAACAATGAGCAGTTCTTC
CDR3 protein: CASSLGQGTNNEQFF

D gene: NA
clone size: many
J gene: TRBJ1-2
V gene: TRBV2
CDR3 DNA: TGTGCCAGCAGTGGCGACAGTTGGAGCTATGGCTACACCTTC
CDR3 protein: CASSGDSWSYGYTF

D gene: TRBD1
clone size: many
J gene: TRBJ2-7
V gene: TRBV20-1
CDR3 DNA: TGCAGTGCTAGTTCGACAGGGGCCTACGAGCAGTACTTC
CDR3 protein: CSASSTGAYEQYF

D gene: NA
clone size: many
J gene: TRBJ2-1
V gene: TRBV28
CDR3 DNA: TGTGCCAGCAGGGCGGGTGGAACCTACAATGAGCAGTTCTTC
CDR3 protein: CASRAGGTYNEQFF

D gene: NA
clone size: NA
J gene: TRBJ1-2
V gene: TRBV5-1
CDR3 DNA: TGCGCCAGCAGCTTGGACCGGGGGCCCGGCTACACCTTC
CDR3 protein: CASSLDRGPGYTF

D gene: NA
clone size: few
J gene: TRBJ2-5
V gene: TRBV6-1
CDR3 DNA: TGTGCCAGCAGTGACAAGATGCCCGGGGAGACCCAGTACTTC
CDR3 protein: CASSDKMPGETQYF

D gene: NA
clone size: many
J gene: TRBJ2-3
V gene: TRBV28
CDR3 DNA: TGTGCCAGCAGTTCCGCCCTTAAGGCAGATACGCAGTATTTT
CDR3 protein: CASSSALKADTQYF

D gene: NA
clone size: few
J gene: TRBJ1-2
V gene: TRBV7-9
CDR3 DNA: TGTGCCAGCAGCTTAAGAAGTGGCTACACCTTC
CDR3 protein: CASSLRSGYTF

D gene: TRBD2
clone size: many
J gene: TRBJ2-1
V gene: TRBV29-1
CDR3 DNA: TGCAGCGCCGAGAGGCTAGCGGCGTCCTACAATGAGCAGTTCTTC
CDR3 protein: CSAERLAASYNEQFF

D gene: NA
clone size: NA
J gene: TRBJ1-4
V gene: TRBV20-1
CDR3 DNA: TGCAGTGCTAGAGATGGTGAAAAACTGTTTTTT
CDR3 protein: CSARDGEKLFF

D gene: NA
clone size: many
J gene: TRBJ2-7
V gene: TRBV28
CDR3 DNA: TGTGCCAGCAGTTTTACGGACTTCGAGCAGTACTTC
CDR3 protein: CASSFTDFEQYF

D gene: NA
clone size: many
J gene: TRBJ2-5
V gene: TRBV4-1
CDR3 DNA: TGCGCCAGCAGCCAAGATCGCGGCGGGGAGACCCAGTACTTC
CDR3 protein: CASSQDRGGETQYF

D gene: TRBD1
clone size: many
J gene: TRBJ2-5
V gene: TRBV27
CDR3 DNA: TGTGCCAGCAGCTCCGGGACAGGGGGTTGGGAGACCCAGTACTTC
CDR3 protein: CASSSGTGGWETQYF

D gene: TRBD2
clone size: many
J gene: TRBJ2-2
V gene: TRBV28
CDR3 DNA: TGTGCCAGCAGTTGGGAGGGCGGCACCGGGGAGCTGTTTTTT
CDR3 protein: CASSWEGGTGELFF

D gene: TRBD1
clone size: few
J gene: TRBJ2-7
V gene: TRBV14
CDR3 DNA: TGTGCCAGCAGCGAACCGGGACAGGCCTACGAGCAGTACTTC
CDR3 protein: CASSEPGQAYEQYF

D gene: NA
clone size: NA
J gene: TRBJ2-7
V gene: TRBV6-1
CDR3 DNA: TGTGCCAGCAGCCTTGACGAGGGGGGTCCCTACGAGCAGTACTTC
CDR3 protein: CASSLDEGGPYEQYF

D gene: NA
clone size: NA
J gene: TRBJ2-1
V gene: TRBV5-5
CDR3 DNA: TGTGCCAGCAGCTTTTTATATGATGCCGCGGGCCAGTTCTTC
CDR3 protein: CASSFLYDAAGQFF

D gene: NA
clone size: NA
J gene: TRBJ1-5
V gene: TRBV20-1
CDR3 DNA: TGCAGTGCCCTACTAAGGTCAGGCTATGATCAGCCCCAGCATTTT
CDR3 protein: CSALLRSGYDQPQHF

D gene: TRBD2
clone size: many
J gene: TRBJ2-7
V gene: TRBV7-6
CDR3 DNA: TGTGCCAGCAGCGCCACTGCCGGGGGGATCTACGAGCAGTACTTC
CDR3 protein: CASSATAGGIYEQYF

D gene: NA
clone size: NA
J gene: TRBJ2-7
V gene: TRBV19
CDR3 DNA: TGTGCCAGTAGTATGGAGTGGGCTTCTCTTTGGGAGCAGTACTTC
CDR3 protein: CASSMEWASLWEQYF

D gene: TRBD1
clone size: many
J gene: TRBJ1-5
V gene: TRBV5-8
CDR3 DNA: TGTGCCAGCAGCCCGCAGGGGGCCGGGAATCAGCCCCAGCATTTT
CDR3 protein: CASSPQGAGNQPQHF

D gene: NA
clone size: many
J gene: TRBJ2-5
V gene: TRBV6-6
CDR3 DNA: TGTGCCAGCAGTTACCGAATGGGACGGATACAAGAGACCCAGTACTTC
CDR3 protein: CASSYRMGRIQETQYF

D gene: NA
clone size: NA
J gene: TRBJ2-5
V gene: TRBV28
CDR3 DNA: TGTGCCAGCTGTAGGAAGGGGTGGGGAGAGACCCAGTACTTC
CDR3 protein: CASCRKGWGETQYF

D gene: NA
clone size: NA
J gene: TRBJ2-1
V gene: TRBV20-1
CDR3 DNA: TGCAGTGCTAAAAGCGGCAGACGGAACAATGAGCAGTTCTTC
CDR3 protein: CSAKSGRRNNEQFF

D gene: TRBD1
clone size: many
J gene: TRBJ1-2
V gene: TRBV28
CDR3 DNA: TGTGCCAGCAGTTACCGGGACAGGGATGGCTACACCTTC
CDR3 protein: CASSYRDRDGYTF

D gene: NA
clone size: many
J gene: TRBJ2-1
V gene: TRBV11-1
CDR3 DNA: TGTGCCAGCAGTCAGCGGGACAGGAGTTACAATGAGCAGTTCTTC
CDR3 protein: CASSQRDRSYNEQFF

D gene: TRBD1
clone size: NA
J gene: TRBJ2-5
V gene: TRBV10-2
CDR3 DNA: TGCGCCAGCAGTGAGCCGGGGACAGAAGAGACCCAGTACTTC
CDR3 protein: CASSEPGTEETQYF

D gene: NA
clone size: few
J gene: TRBJ2-1
V gene: TRBV4-2
CDR3 DNA: TGTGCCAGCAGCCAAGTGGGGGGGGCCCTAGCTGGCTACAATGAGCAGTTCTTC
CDR3 protein: CASSQVGGALAGYNEQFF

D gene: NA
clone size: NA
J gene: TRBJ2-5
V gene: TRBV6-2/TRBV6-3
CDR3 DNA: TGTGCCAGCAGTTACTGGGTGAACCAAGAGACCCAGTACTTC
CDR3 protein: CASSYWVNQETQYF

D gene: NA
clone size: NA
J gene: TRBJ1-4
V gene: TRBV20-1
CDR3 DNA: TGCAGTGCTAGCCAAGGGGTTGTTGAAAAACTGTTTTTT
CDR3 protein: CSASQGVVEKLFF

D gene: TRBD2
clone size: NA
J gene: TRBJ2-4
V gene: TRBV7-9
CDR3 DNA: TGTGCCAGCAGCTCGCGGACTAGCGGGAGTGGCCCCCCCGTGAGGGAAAACATTCAGTACTTC
CDR3 protein: CASSSRTSGSGPPVRENIQYF

D gene: NA
clone size: many
J gene: TRBJ2-7
V gene: TRBV11-3
CDR3 DNA: TGTGCCAGCAGCTTAGCGAGGGGGGGGACCTACCTCTACGAGCAGTACTTC
CDR3 protein: CASSLARGGTYLYEQYF

D gene: NA
clone size: many
J gene: TRBJ1-1
V gene: TRBV7-9
CDR3 DNA: TGTGCCAGCAGCCTTTCCGAGGCCCCGAACACTGAAGCTTTCTTT
CDR3 protein: CASSLSEAPNTEAFF

D gene: NA
clone size: many
J gene: TRBJ2-5
V gene: TRBV3-1
CDR3 DNA: TGTGCCAGCAGCCAGACCCAAGAGACCCAGTACTTC
CDR3 protein: CASSQTQETQYF

D gene: NA
clone size: many
J gene: TRBJ1-4
V gene: TRBV7-9
CDR3 DNA: TGTGCCAGCAGCTTTCAGGGGAGCGGTGAAAAACTGTTTTTT
CDR3 protein: CASSFQGSGEKLFF

D gene: NA
clone size: few
J gene: TRBJ1-4
V gene: TRBV20-1
CDR3 DNA: TGCAGTGCTAGTACGGGAGTAATGAGGAAACTGTTTTTT
CDR3 protein: CSASTGVMRKLFF

D gene: NA
clone size: many
J gene: TRBJ1-1
V gene: TRBV11-2
CDR3 DNA: TGTGCCAGCAGCTTAGATCCTCCAGGGGTGGGCACTGAAGCTTTCTTT
CDR3 protein: CASSLDPPGVGTEAFF

D gene: TRBD1
clone size: NA
J gene: TRBJ1-5
V gene: TRBV20-1
CDR3 DNA: TGCAGTGCTGCTCCAGGGACAGGGAACAATCAGCCCCAGCATTTT
CDR3 protein: CSAAPGTGNNQPQHF

D gene: TRBD1
clone size: few
J gene: TRBJ2-7
V gene: TRBV5-1
CDR3 DNA: TGCGCCAGCAGCTTTATGACAGGGACCTACGAGCAGTACTTC
CDR3 protein: CASSFMTGTYEQYF

D gene: TRBD2
clone size: many
J gene: TRBJ2-1
V gene: TRBV2
CDR3 DNA: TGTGCCAGCAGCCCTGGGAGGGCGGTTACCGGTGAGCAGTTCTTC
CDR3 protein: CASSPGRAVTGEQFF

D gene: NA
clone size: NA
J gene: TRBJ1-3
V gene: TRBV19
CDR3 DNA: TGTGCCAGTCGCACAGGCGGAGGAAACACCATATATTTT
CDR3 protein: CASRTGGGNTIYF

D gene: NA
clone size: NA
J gene: TRBJ1-2
V gene: TRBV28
CDR3 DNA: TGTGCCAGCAGTTTTGGACAGCGGTCAAACGGCCACACCTTC
CDR3 protein: CASSFGQRSNGHTF

D gene: NA
clone size: many
J gene: TRBJ2-7
V gene: TRBV3-1
CDR3 DNA: TGTGCCAGCAGCCGGACCTCTGGGGAGCAGTACTTC
CDR3 protein: CASSRTSGEQYF

D gene: TRBD2
clone size: few
J gene: TRBJ2-1
V gene: TRBV24-1
CDR3 DNA: TGTGCCACCAGTGAGTCGACTAGCGTCAATGAGCAGTTCTTC
CDR3 protein: CATSESTSVNEQFF

D gene: TRBD2
clone size: NA
J gene: TRBJ2-1
V gene: TRBV20-1
CDR3 DNA: TGCAGTGCGCATCCTAGCGGGAGAAGTATCAATGAGCAGTTCTTC
CDR3 protein: CSAHPSGRSINEQFF

D gene: TRBD1
clone size: NA
J gene: TRBJ2-3
V gene: TRBV20-1
CDR3 DNA: TGCAGTGCTAGACGGGGACAGGGGACAGATACGCAGTATTTT
CDR3 protein: CSARRGQGTDTQYF

D gene: NA
clone size: many
J gene: TRBJ1-6
V gene: TRBV6-1
CDR3 DNA: TGTGCCAGCAGTCAGGGGAGTAATTCACCCCTCCACTTT
CDR3 protein: CASSQGSNSPLHF

D gene: TRBD1
clone size: many
J gene: TRBJ1-2
V gene: TRBV7-8
CDR3 DNA: TGTGCCAGCAGCTCTAGGGACAGTCTTAACTATGGCTACACCTTC
CDR3 protein: CASSSRDSLNYGYTF

D gene: NA
clone size: many
J gene: TRBJ2-3
V gene: TRBV12-3/TRBV12-4
CDR3 DNA: TGTGCCAGCAGCCCTGCGGCTAGCACAGATACGCAGTATTTT
CDR3 protein: CASSPAASTDTQYF

D gene: TRBD1
clone size: few
J gene: TRBJ1-6
V gene: TRBV5-1
CDR3 DNA: TGCGCCAGCAGCCCCCGGGACAGGGTCAGTTCACCCCTCCACTTT
CDR3 protein: CASSPRDRVSSPLHF

D gene: TRBD2
clone size: many
J gene: TRBJ2-3
V gene: TRBV6-1
CDR3 DNA: TGTGCCAGCAGTCTCCAAGAAGGACTAGCCGATACGCAGTATTTT
CDR3 protein: CASSLQEGLADTQYF